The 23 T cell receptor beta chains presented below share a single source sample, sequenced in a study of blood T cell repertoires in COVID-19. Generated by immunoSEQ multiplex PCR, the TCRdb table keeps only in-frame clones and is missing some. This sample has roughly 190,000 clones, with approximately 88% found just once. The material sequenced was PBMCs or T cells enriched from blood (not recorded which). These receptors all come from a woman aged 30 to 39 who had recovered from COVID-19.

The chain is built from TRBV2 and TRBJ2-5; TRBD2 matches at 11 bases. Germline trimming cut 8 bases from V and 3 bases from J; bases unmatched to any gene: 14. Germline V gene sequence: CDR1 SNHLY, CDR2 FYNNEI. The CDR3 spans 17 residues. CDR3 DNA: TGTGCCAGCCAGGACTACCGAATAGCGGGAGGGAAAGAGACCCAGTACTTC. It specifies CASQDYRIAGGKETQYF. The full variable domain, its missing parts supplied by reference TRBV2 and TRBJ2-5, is EPEVTQTPSHQVTQMGQEVILRCVPISNHLYFYWYRQILGQKVEFLVSFYNNEISEKSEIFDDQFSVERPDGSNFTLKIRSTKLEDSAMYFCASQDYRIAGGKETQYFGPGTRLLVL.

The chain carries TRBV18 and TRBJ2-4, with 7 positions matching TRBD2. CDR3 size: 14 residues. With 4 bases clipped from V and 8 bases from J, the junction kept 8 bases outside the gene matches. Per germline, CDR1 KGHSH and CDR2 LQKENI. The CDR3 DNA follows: TGTGCCAGCTCACGAAATCGGGGGGAGGACATTCAGTACTTC. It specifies CASSRNRGEDIQYF.

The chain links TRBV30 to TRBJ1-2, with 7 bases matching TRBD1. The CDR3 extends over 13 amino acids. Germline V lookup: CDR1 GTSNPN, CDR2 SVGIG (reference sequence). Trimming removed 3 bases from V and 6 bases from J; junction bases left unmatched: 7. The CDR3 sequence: CAWSRRQGHGYTF. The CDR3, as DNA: TGTGCCTGGAGCCGGAGACAGGGCCATGGCTACACCTTC.

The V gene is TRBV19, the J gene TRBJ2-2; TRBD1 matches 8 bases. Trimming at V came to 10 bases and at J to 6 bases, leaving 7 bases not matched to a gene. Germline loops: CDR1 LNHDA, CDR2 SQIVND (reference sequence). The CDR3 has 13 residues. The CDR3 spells CATKQGVAGELFF. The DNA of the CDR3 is TGTGCCACTAAACAGGGGGTGGCCGGGGAGCTGTTTTTT.

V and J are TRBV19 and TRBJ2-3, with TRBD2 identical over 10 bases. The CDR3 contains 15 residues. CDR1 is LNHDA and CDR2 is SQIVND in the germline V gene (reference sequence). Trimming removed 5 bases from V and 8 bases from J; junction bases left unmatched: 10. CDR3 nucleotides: TGTGCCAGTAGTCAACAAAATAGCGGGGGGACTACGCAGTATTTT. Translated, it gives CASSQQNSGGTTQYF.

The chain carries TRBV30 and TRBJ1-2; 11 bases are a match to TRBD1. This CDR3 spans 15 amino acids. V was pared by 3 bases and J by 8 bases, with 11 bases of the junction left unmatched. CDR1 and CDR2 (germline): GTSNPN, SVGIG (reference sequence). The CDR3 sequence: CAWRVGDRGFEGYTF. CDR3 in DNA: TGTGCCTGGAGAGTGGGGGACAGGGGGTTCGAAGGCTACACCTTC.

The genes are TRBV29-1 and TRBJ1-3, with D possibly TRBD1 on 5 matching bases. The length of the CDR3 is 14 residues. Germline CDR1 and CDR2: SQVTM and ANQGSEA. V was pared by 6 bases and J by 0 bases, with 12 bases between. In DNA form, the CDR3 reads TGCAGCGTCCGGGGACTGAGCTCTGGAAACACCATATATTTT. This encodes CSVRGLSSGNTIYF.

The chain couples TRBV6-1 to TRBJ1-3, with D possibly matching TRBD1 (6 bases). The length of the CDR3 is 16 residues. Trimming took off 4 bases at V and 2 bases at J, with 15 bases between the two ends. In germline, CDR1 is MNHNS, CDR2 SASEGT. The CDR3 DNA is TGTGCCAGCAGTGTTCCGGGGGGCTATGCTGGAAACACCATATATTTT. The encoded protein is CASSVPGGYAGNTIYF.

The CDR3 reads CASSSTGDNSPLHF. CDR3 in DNA: TGTGCCAGCAGCTCCACAGGAGATAATTCACCCCTCCACTTT. The chain carries TRBV7-9 and TRBJ1-6, with D perhaps TRBD1 (5 bases). With 4 bases removed from V and 5 bases from J, the gap between germline ends came to 9 bases. This CDR3 comprises 14 residues. Germline assignment: CDR1 SEHNR and CDR2 FQNEAQ (reference sequence). The complete variable domain, with remaining parts taken from reference TRBV7-9 and TRBJ1-6, reads DTGVSQNPRHKITKRGQNVTFRCDPISEHNRLYWYRQTLGQGPEFLTYFQNEAQLEKSRLLSDRFSAERPKGSFSTLEIQRTEQGDSAMYLCASSSTGDNSPLHFGNGTRLTVT.

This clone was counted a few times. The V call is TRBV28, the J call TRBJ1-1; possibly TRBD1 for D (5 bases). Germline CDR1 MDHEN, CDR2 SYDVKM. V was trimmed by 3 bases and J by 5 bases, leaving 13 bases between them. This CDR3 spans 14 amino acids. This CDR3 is CASSFRQGWTEAFF. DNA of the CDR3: TGTGCCAGCAGTTTCCGTCAGGGTTGGACTGAAGCTTTCTTT.

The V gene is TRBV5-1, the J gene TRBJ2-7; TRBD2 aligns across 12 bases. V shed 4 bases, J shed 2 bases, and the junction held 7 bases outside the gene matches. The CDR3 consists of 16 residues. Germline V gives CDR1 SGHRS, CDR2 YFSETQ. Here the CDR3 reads CASSPETSGRAYEQYF. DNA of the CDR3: TGCGCCAGCAGCCCGGAGACTAGCGGGAGAGCCTACGAGCAGTACTTC.

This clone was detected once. The CDR3 sequence: CASSFQGSYEQYV. CDR3 in DNA: TGTGCCAGCAGCTTTCAGGGGTCTTACGAGCAGTACGTC. V usage is TRBV5-4 and J usage is TRBJ2-7, with a weak D call TRBD1 (6 bases). Germline V gene data show CDR1 as SGHNT and CDR2 as YYREEE (reference sequence). Trimming cost V 2 bases and J 4 bases, with 10 bases left between them. This CDR3 has 13 amino acids.

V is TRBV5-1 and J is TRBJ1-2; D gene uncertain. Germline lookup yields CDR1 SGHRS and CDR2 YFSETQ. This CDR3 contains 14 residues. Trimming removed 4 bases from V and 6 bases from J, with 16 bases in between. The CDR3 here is CASSPTGMNDGYTF. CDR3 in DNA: TGCGCCAGCAGCCCCACGGGTATGAACGATGGCTACACCTTC.

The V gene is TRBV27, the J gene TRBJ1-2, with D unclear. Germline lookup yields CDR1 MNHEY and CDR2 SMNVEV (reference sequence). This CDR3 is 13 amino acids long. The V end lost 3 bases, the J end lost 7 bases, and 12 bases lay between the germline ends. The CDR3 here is CASSFRGSFGYTF. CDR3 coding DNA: TGTGCCAGCAGTTTCAGAGGGAGTTTTGGCTACACCTTC.

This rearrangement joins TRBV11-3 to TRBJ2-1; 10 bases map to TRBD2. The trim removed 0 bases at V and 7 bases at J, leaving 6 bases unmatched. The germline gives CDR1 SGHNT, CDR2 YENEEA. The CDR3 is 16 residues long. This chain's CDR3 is CASSLEAGGPRNEQFF. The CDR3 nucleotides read TGTGCCAGCAGCTTAGAAGCGGGGGGGCCGCGGAATGAGCAGTTCTTC.

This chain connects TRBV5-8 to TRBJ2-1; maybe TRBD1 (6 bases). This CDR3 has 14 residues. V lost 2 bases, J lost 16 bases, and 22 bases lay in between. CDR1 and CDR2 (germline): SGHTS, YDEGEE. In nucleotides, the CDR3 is TGTGCCAGCAGCTTAACCGGGACACGGATTCTGGGATTCTTC. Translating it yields CASSLTGTRILGFF. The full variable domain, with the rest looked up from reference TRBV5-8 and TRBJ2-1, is EAGVTQSPTHLIKTRGQQATLRCSPISGHTSVYWYQQALGLGLQFLLWYDEGEERNRGNFPPRFSGRQFPNYSSELNVNALELEDSALYLCASSLTGTRILGFFGPGTRLTVL.

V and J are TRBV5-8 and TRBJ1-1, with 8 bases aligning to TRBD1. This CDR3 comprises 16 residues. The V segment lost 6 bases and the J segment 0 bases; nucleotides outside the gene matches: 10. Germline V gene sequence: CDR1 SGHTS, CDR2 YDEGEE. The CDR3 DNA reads TGTGCCAGCAAACCCCCCGGACAGGGTATGAACACTGAAGCTTTCTTT. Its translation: CASKPPGQGMNTEAFF.

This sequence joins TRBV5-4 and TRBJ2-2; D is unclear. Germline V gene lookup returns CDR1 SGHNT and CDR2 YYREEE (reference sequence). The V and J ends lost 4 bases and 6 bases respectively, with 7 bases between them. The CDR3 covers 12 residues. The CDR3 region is CASSQRAGELFF. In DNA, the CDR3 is TGTGCCAGCAGCCAAAGAGCCGGGGAGCTGTTTTTT.

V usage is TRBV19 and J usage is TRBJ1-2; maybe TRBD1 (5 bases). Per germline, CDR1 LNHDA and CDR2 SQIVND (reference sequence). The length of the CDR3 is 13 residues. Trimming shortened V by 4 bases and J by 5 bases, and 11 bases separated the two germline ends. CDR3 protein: CASSTDSLYGYTF. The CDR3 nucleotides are TGTGCCAGTAGTACCGACAGCCTATATGGCTACACCTTC. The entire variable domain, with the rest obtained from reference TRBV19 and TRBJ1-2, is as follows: DGGITQSPKYLFRKEGQNVTLSCEQNLNHDAMYWYRQDPGQGLRLIYYSQIVNDFQKGDIAEGYSVSREKKESFPLTVTSAQKNPTAFYLCASSTDSLYGYTFGSGTRLTVV.

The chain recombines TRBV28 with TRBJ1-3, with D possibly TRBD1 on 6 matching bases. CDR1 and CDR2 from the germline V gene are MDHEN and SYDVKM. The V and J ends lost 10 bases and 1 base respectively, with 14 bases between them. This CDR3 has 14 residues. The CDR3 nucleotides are TGTGCCACACGGGAAGGGGGATCTGGAAACACCATATATTTT. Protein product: CATREGGSGNTIYF.

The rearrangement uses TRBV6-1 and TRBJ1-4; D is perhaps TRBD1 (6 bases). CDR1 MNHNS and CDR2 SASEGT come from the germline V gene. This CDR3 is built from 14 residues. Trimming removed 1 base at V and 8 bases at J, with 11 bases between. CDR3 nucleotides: TGTGCCAGCAGTGAAGAGGGGGTCCAGGAAAAACTGTTTTTT. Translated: CASSEEGVQEKLFF.

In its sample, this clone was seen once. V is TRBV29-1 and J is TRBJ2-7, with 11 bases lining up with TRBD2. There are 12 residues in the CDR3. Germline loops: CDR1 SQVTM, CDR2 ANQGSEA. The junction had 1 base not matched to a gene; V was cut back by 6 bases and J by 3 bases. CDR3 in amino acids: CSVLAGGYEQYF. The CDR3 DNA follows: TGCAGCGTCCTAGCGGGAGGCTACGAGCAGTACTTC.

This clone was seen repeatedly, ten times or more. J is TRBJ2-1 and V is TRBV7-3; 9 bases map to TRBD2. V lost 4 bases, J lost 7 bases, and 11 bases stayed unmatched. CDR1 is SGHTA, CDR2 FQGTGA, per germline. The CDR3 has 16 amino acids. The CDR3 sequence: CASSSGSGRTKNEQFF. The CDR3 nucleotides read TGTGCCAGCAGCTCTGGAAGCGGGAGGACGAAGAATGAGCAGTTCTTC.